The T cell receptor (beta chain) described here comes from a study of CD8+ T cells in alopecia areata. Across the study: Treated patients were given 5 to 10 mg oral tofacitinib twice daily. The duration of tofacitinib was 6 to 18 months, with 6 months off drug afterward.

Researchers gathered lesional scalp punch biopsies and peripheral blood from patients with alopecia areata. This clone was picked up a small number of times. Its specificity is unknown. V lost 5 bases, J lost 1 base, and 8 bases lay in between. The V gene's germline CDR1 is SQVTM and CDR2 ANQGSEA. CDR3 length equals 12 residues. cDNA serving as the sequencing template came from extracted, reverse transcribed RNA. Only in-frame clones appear in the TCRdb table, and some are missing; sequencing was by immunoSEQ multiplex PCR. The table records more than 200,000 clones, roughly two thirds of them present only once. Whole-study findings and limits: Mice gave a clearer picture of TCR sharing than patients did, possibly for HLA-related reasons.

This specimen was CD4+ T cells sorted from blood, taken at week 0. This sequence originates from a human donor with alopecia areata. The chain uses TRBV29-1 and TRBJ1-1, with D unresolved. CDR3 coding DNA: TGCAGCGTTCGAGAACCGAACACTGAAGCTTTCTTT. Translating it yields CSVREPNTEAFF.